The 10 T cell receptor beta chains given below trace back to one sample, sequenced in a study of blood T cells in healthy people across ages. Alongside a J-beta primer mix, a sample-barcoded 5' primer served in a second PCR lasting roughly 6 to 11 cycles. TCRdb re-derived calls from the 5' RACE reads in MiXCR, one entry per CDR3 protein. The profile shows hundreds of thousands of distinct CDR3 sequences, roughly 50% of them singletons. Sequencing was carried out using blood. Source of these receptors: a man aged 35 to 55 in good health.

This clonotype was counted a few times. This chain joins TRBV7-3 and TRBJ2-3; 15 bases match TRBD2. The J segment lost 3 bases and the V segment lost 6 bases, leaving 7 bases of the junction unmatched. Per the germline V gene, CDR1 is SGHTA and CDR2 is FQGTGA. This CDR3 region has 17 residues. The CDR3 region is CASRPRGLAGGTDTQYF. The CDR3 bases are TGTGCCAGCAGGCCACGAGGACTAGCGGGGGGGACAGATACGCAGTATTTT.

The CDR3 region is CASSLDLRTGELFF. The CDR3 DNA reads as TGTGCCAGCAGCTTAGATTTGAGGACCGGGGAGCTGTTTTTT. The chain uses TRBV11-2 and TRBJ2-2; D remains ambiguous. The V gene's germline CDR1 is SGHAT and CDR2 FQNNGV. This CDR3 contains 14 residues. Trimming left V 0 bases short and J 5 bases short, with 7 bases between. Full variable domain (outside the CDR3, taken from reference TRBV11-2 and TRBJ2-2): EAGVAQSPRYKIIEKRQSVAFWCNPISGHATLYWYQQILGQGPKLLIQFQNNGVVDDSQLPKDRFSAERLKGVDSTLKIQPAKLEDSAVYLCASSLDLRTGELFFGEGSRLTVL.

This clonotype was seen just once. For the CDR3, the DNA is TGCGCCAGCAGCCTCCCCACAGGGACCAATTCACCCCTCCACTTT. Translation gives CASSLPTGTNSPLHF. This chain links TRBV5-1 with TRBJ1-6; tentatively, D is TRBD1 (6 bases). The V gene's germline CDR1 is SGHRS and CDR2 YFSETQ. V was pared by 4 bases and J by 7 bases, with 15 bases between. The CDR3 consists of 15 residues.

There are a few counts of this clonotype. The chain combines TRBV28 with TRBJ2-1, with 8 bases matching TRBD2. The CDR3 extends over 15 amino acids. Looked up from germline, CDR1 is MDHEN and CDR2 is SYDVKM. Trimming at V came to 6 bases and at J to 2 bases, leaving 6 bases not matched to a gene. The DNA of the CDR3 is TGTGCCAGCAGAACTAAAGCGGGAGCCTACAATGAGCAGTTCTTC. This sequence encodes CASRTKAGAYNEQFF. Together with reference TRBV28 and TRBJ2-1, the CDR3 gives the full variable domain: DVKVTQSSRYLVKRTGEKVFLECVQDMDHENMFWYRQDPGLGLRLIYFSYDVKMKEKGDIPEGYSVSREKKERFSLILESASTNQTSMYLCASRTKAGAYNEQFFGPGTRLTVL.

There are a few counts of this clonotype. The J gene is TRBJ2-5, the V gene TRBV10-3; D gene uncertain. Trimming removed 4 bases from V and 1 base from J, with 7 bases in between. The CDR3 has 13 residues. Germline V lookup: CDR1 ENHRY, CDR2 SYGVKD. This CDR3 is CAISGTAQETQYF. The CDR3, as DNA: TGTGCCATCAGTGGGACGGCCCAAGAGACCCAGTACTTC.

A few counts support this clonotype. This rearrangement joins TRBV6-1 to TRBJ2-1; 14 positions match TRBD2. There are 17 residues in the CDR3. In germline, CDR1 is MNHNS, CDR2 SASEGT. Unmatched junction bases numbered 8, after V lost 6 bases and J lost 4 bases. CDR3 in DNA: TGTGCCAGCAGAGCTAGACTAGCGGGGGGGACGTACAATGAGCAGTTCTTC. It encodes CASRARLAGGTYNEQFF.

This clonotype was picked up many times. The chain is built from TRBV7-2 and TRBJ1-4; a possible D gene is TRBD1 (6 bases). Germline CDR1 SGHTA, CDR2 FQGNSA. The CDR3 runs to 14 residues. The V end was cut by 5 bases, the J end by 6 bases, with 13 bases between. The CDR3 region has the DNA TGTGCCAGCAGCCGTAACAGGGCGGATGAAAAACTGTTTTTT. Encoded protein: CASSRNRADEKLFF.

This rearrangement joins TRBV24-1 to TRBJ2-7; D is undetermined. The ends were cut back, 3 bases at V and 2 bases at J, with 13 bases in the middle. In germline, CDR1 is KGHDR, CDR2 SFDVKD. The CDR3 has 15 amino acids. CDR3 DNA: TGTGCCACCAGTGATCAGTACAGTTCGACCTACGAGCAGTACTTC. It codes for CATSDQYSSTYEQYF.

This clonotype was seen ten or more times. This chain joins TRBV4-1 and TRBJ1-2, with unresolved D. The germline V gene has CDR1 MGHRA and CDR2 YSYEKL. Trimming removed 1 base from V and 4 bases from J, with 13 bases in between. The CDR3 extends over 15 amino acids. For the CDR3, the DNA is TGCGCCAGCAGCCAAGGACGGACTCCGGGCTATGGCTACACCTTC. Translating it yields CASSQGRTPGYGYTF.

The chain recombines TRBV15 with TRBJ2-4; possible D gene TRBD2, 5 bases. Germline CDR1 and CDR2: LNHNV and YYDKDF (reference sequence). The ends were cut back, 7 bases at V and 9 bases at J, with 16 bases in the middle. The CDR3 has 13 residues. This CDR3 is CATMEVPKSIQYF. CDR3 coding DNA: TGTGCCACCATGGAGGTCCCCAAGAGCATTCAGTACTTC.